Listed below are T cell receptor beta chains from one sample, sequenced in a study of blood T cell repertoires in COVID-19. TCRdb's table, derived via immunoSEQ multiplex PCR, lists solely in-frame clones and lacks some. The table has about 160,000 clones, 85% to 95% seen once. The sample consisted of peripheral blood. The receptors here all came from a woman aged 50 to 60 with acute or convalescent COVID-19. The conserved cysteine and the conserved F or W are not part of the CDR3 here. Fields, in order: CDR3 length, V gene, CDR3 protein.

12 TRBV19 ASSPGRPNQPQH
13 TRBV6-5 ASGTLVGGNQPQH
13 TRBV5-6 ASSLLTGADYGYT
10 TRBV23-1 ASSPGGYEQY
13 TRBV11-3 ASSPIGTGATKQF
12 TRBV7-8 ASSLQRMNTEAF
10 TRBV29-1 SVDRGRDEQF
14 TRBV24-1 ATSDLAETGVGTQY
12 TRBV7-2 ASSSAASKDTQY
11 TRBV19 ASSIGGNEKLF
15 TRBV6-2/TRBV6-3 ASSYLQREGETYEQY
12 TRBV6-4 ASRAGQGPYGYT
12 TRBV6-2/TRBV6-3 ASSYEQGGYEQY
17 TRBV14 ASSHSDGTGIFYQETQY
10 TRBV4-1 ASSQPMGTQY
13 TRBV7-8 ASSLGPPGPHGYT
13 TRBV19 ASSTRVGTGHEQY
14 TRBV7-8 ASSLVYRGQTDTQY
13 TRBV7-9 ASSGPGQLNTEAF
12 TRBV18 ASSPGQINQPQH
13 TRBV5-3 ARNLKQGDTGELF
14 TRBV19 ASSAWDSLMNTEAF
11 TRBV7-9 ASSFGEGETQY
12 TRBV6-5 ASRLQKIQETQY
11 TRBV7-9 ASSPNLGGEQY
10 TRBV13 ASSLGLETQY
12 TRBV27 ASRSPGRGHEQY
11 TRBV5-8 ASRRTGENIQY
13 TRBV28 ASSLTGVLNTEAF
12 TRBV6-2/TRBV6-3 ASSYSPREGGYT
12 TRBV7-2 ASSLGGVSYEQY
11 TRBV6-6 ASSRQGSTEAF
14 TRBV3-1/TRBV3-2 ASSLISGGVQETQY
14 TRBV6-5 ASSYLGGLAYNEQF
12 TRBV19 ASSSIPGGTEAF
12 TRBV2 ASLSPGTSPEQY
19 TRBV7-3 ASSLTPGVGQGGPGANVLT
12 TRBV14 ASSQDFGTRGYT
12 TRBV30 AWALGQGSQPQH
13 TRBV24-1 ATSDTGTGGDEQY